A single T cell receptor (beta chain) is shown here with its context. There are 16 residues in the CDR3. V gave up 3 bases and J gave up 5 bases; unmatched junction bases: 6. Germline V gene sequence: CDR1 LNHDA, CDR2 SQIVND (reference sequence). Per the original data handling: Cell counts per sample came from amplifying reference gene primers. Produced via immunoSEQ multiplex PCR; TCRdb's table is partial and in-frame only. The DNA was the basis for D and trimming; V, J and clone size are from that table. This sample has approximately 77,000 clones, with roughly 85% found just once. The data belong to a study of blood T cell repertoires in COVID-19.

The clonotype was recovered from a man aged 25 to 40 with acute or convalescent COVID-19. Source material: peripheral blood. J is TRBJ1-5 and V is TRBV19; 11 bases agree with TRBD1. In nucleotides, the CDR3 is TGTGCCAGTAGTATGGCGGGACAGGGGGTGGATCAGCCCCAGCATTTT. It translates to CASSMAGQGVDQPQHF.